The sequence of this TCR beta chain was determined in a study of blood T cell repertoires in COVID-19. Study information: Collection of acute and convalescent COVID-19 samples took place in the United States, Italy and Spain. Sample material is recorded as cDNA or gDNA derived from T cells, B-cell-depleted T cells, or PBMCs.

Authors' data handling: Estimation of nucleated cell counts was performed using reference gene primer amplification. Sequencing was performed with immunoSEQ multiplex PCR; in TCRdb, only in-frame clones are kept and a portion is missing. V, J and clone size were drawn from that table, and D and trimming were deduced from the DNA. Among approximately 90,000 clones listed, approximately 90% were seen once. This clone was seen once. This may come from a read error, since a much larger clone is one base off. Deletions cut 4 bases from V and 9 bases from J, with 15 bases between. This CDR3 has 14 residues. Per the germline V gene, CDR1 is LGHNA and CDR2 is YNFKEQ.

This sequence joins TRBV4-2 and TRBJ2-2, with D perhaps matching TRBD1 (6 bases). The sequence derives from a man aged 45-65 years with acute or convalescent COVID-19. The sequenced material came from peripheral blood. The CDR3 bases are TGTGCCAGCAGCCCATTACAGGGTACCTGGGAGCTGTTTTTT. It yields the protein CASSPLQGTWELFF.